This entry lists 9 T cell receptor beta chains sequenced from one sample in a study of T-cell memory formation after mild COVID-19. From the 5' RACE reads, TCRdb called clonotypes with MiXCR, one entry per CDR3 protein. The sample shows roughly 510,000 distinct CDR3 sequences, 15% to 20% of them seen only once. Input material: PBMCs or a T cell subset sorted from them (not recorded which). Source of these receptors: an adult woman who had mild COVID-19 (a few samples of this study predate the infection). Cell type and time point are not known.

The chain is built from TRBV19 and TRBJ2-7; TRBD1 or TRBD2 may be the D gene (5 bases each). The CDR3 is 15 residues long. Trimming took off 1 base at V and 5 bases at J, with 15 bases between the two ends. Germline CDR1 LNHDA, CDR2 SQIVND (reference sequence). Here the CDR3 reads CASSIVGTLGDEQYF. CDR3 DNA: TGTGCCAGTAGTATAGTTGGGACCCTGGGGGACGAGCAGTACTTC.

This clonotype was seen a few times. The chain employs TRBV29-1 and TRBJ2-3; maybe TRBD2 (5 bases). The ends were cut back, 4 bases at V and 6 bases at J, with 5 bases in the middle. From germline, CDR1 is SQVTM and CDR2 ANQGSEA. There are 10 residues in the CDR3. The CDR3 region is CSVVADTQYF. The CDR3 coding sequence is TGCAGCGTTGTAGCGGATACGCAGTATTTT.

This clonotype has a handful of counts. CDR3: CASSPGLAEFF. The CDR3, as DNA: TGTGCCAGCAGCCCCGGACTAGCGGAGTTCTTC. The V call is TRBV12-3 or TRBV12-4, the J call TRBJ2-1; 10 bases match TRBD2. This CDR3 has 11 amino acids. V lost 6 bases to trimming and J lost 14 bases; unmatched junction nucleotides: 4.

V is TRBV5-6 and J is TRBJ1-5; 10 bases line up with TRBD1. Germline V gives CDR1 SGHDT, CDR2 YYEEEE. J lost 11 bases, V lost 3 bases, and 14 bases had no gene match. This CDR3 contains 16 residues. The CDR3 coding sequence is TGTGCCAGCAGCTCCGGCGACAGGGGGCTGGGAATGGCCCAGCATTTT. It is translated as CASSSGDRGLGMAQHF.

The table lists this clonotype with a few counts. The chain's CDR3 is CASSRRAEPYNEQFF. CDR3 sequence (DNA): TGTGCCAGCAGCCGAAGGGCGGAACCCTACAATGAGCAGTTCTTC. The chain recombines TRBV6-4 with TRBJ2-1; D not resolved. Trimming took 6 bases from V and 2 from J, leaving 14 bases between them. Germline V CDR1 and CDR2: MRHNA, SNTAGT. This CDR3 spans 15 amino acids.

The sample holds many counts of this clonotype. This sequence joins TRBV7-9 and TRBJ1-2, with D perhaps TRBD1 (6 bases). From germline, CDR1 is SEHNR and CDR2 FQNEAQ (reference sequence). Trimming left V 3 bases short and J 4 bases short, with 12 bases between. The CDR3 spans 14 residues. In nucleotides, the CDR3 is TGTGCCAGCAGCTTGGCCCTGGACAGCTATGGCTACACCTTC. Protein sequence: CASSLALDSYGYTF.

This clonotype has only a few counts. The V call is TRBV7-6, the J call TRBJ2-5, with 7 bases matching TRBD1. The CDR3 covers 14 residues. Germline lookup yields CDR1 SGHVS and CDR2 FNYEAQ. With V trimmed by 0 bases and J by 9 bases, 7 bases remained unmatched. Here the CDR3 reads CASSLAGQLGAQYF. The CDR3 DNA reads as TGTGCCAGCAGCTTAGCGGGACAGCTAGGGGCCCAGTACTTC. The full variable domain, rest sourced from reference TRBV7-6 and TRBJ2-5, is GAGVSQSPRYKVTKRGQDVALRCDPISGHVSLYWYRQALGQGPEFLTYFNYEAQQDKSGLPNDRFSAERPEGSISTLTIQRTEQRDSAMYRCASSLAGQLGAQYFGPGTRLLVL.

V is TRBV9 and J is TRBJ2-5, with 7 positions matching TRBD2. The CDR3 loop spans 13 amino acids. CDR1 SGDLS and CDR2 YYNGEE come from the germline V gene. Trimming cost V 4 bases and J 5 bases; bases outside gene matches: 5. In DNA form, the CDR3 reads TGTGCCAGCAGCCGGGGGGATTGGGAGACCCAGTACTTC. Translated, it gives CASSRGDWETQYF.

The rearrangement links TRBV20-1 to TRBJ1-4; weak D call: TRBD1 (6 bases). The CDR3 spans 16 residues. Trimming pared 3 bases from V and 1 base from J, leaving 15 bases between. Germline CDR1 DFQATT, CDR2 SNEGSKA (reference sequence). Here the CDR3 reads CSASRQGMVTNEKLFF. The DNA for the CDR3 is TGCAGTGCTAGTCGGCAGGGGATGGTAACTAATGAAAAACTGTTTTTT.